What follows are 12 T cell receptor beta chains derived from one specimen sequenced in a study of beta chain features in type 1 diabetes. General study results and limits: Researchers report that Type 1 diabetes patients had moderately but significantly shorter TCRB CDR3s across all four CD4+ subsets.

These receptors have no known antigen. The sequenced template was cDNA made from the entire isolated RNA. This table comes from immunoSEQ multiplex PCR, and its TCRdb copy is limited to in-frame clones, with some not included. The repertoire holds 500,000 to 850,000 clones, about 14% seen once, with 0.04% in the top ten. Sequenced material: naive CD4+ T cells from blood. These receptors were collected from a man aged 18 to 30 with type 1 diabetes.

This chain joins TRBV27 and TRBJ2-3; 9 nucleotides align to TRBD2. This CDR3 is built from 13 residues. Germline loops: CDR1 MNHEY, CDR2 SMNVEV (reference sequence). The V and J ends lost 8 bases and 1 base, in that order; junction bases with no gene match: 1. Written as DNA, the CDR3 is TGTGCCAGCCGACTAGCGGGCACAGATACGCAGTATTTT. As protein: CASRLAGTDTQYF.

This clone has more than one count but fewer than ten. The CDR3 coding sequence is TGTGCCTGGAGTATGAGGCCCCGGGACAGGGGGGGAAAGTCGTTATACGCTGAAGCTTTCTTT. This gives the protein CAWSMRPRDRGGKSLYAEAFF. V gene TRBV30 combines with J gene TRBJ1-1, with 11 bases fitting TRBD1. CDR3 size: 21 residues. Germline assignment: CDR1 GTSNPN and CDR2 SVGIG (reference sequence). J gave up 6 bases and V 2 bases, and 26 bases lay outside the gene matches.

This sequence joins TRBV28 and TRBJ2-1, with D possibly being TRBD2 (5 bases). Trimming pared 6 bases from V and 10 bases from J, leaving 16 bases between. The germline gives CDR1 MDHEN, CDR2 SYDVKM. This CDR3 region has 13 residues. The CDR3 DNA sequence: TGTGCCAGCAGCTCGAGTGGGTCGGGAGAGCAGTTCTTC. It translates to CASSSSGSGEQFF.

This clone was seen repeatedly, ten times or more. The rearrangement links TRBV2 to TRBJ2-7; D may match TRBD1 or TRBD2 (5 bases each). V was cut by 4 bases and J by 9 bases, with 25 bases left in between. CDR1 is SNHLY, CDR2 FYNNEI, per germline. The CDR3 is made up of 16 amino acids. The CDR3 spells CASSVFEGNLSVGQYF. CDR3 bases: TGTGCCAGCAGTGTCTTCGAGGGGAACTTGAGTGTGGGGCAGTACTTC.

The chain combines TRBV28 with TRBJ1-3; possible D gene TRBD1, 6 bases. There are 13 residues in the CDR3. V was trimmed by 2 bases and J by 6 bases, leaving 8 bases between them. Germline V gene lookup returns CDR1 MDHEN and CDR2 SYDVKM. The CDR3, as DNA: TGTGCCAGCAGTTTACAGGGGATAAACACCATATATTTT. Protein: CASSLQGINTIYF. The full variable domain, completed using reference TRBV28 and TRBJ1-3, is DVKVTQSSRYLVKRTGEKVFLECVQDMDHENMFWYRQDPGLGLRLIYFSYDVKMKEKGDIPEGYSVSREKKERFSLILESASTNQTSMYLCASSLQGINTIYFGEGSWLTVV.

CDR3 nucleotides: TGTGCCAGCAGCTTATTTGGACAGAGCACCGGGGAGCTGTTTTTT. Protein sequence: CASSLFGQSTGELFF. The chain links TRBV11-2 to TRBJ2-2; D perhaps matches TRBD1 (6 bases). CDR1 and CDR2 from the germline V gene are SGHAT and FQNNGV. V lost 2 bases to trimming and J lost 4 bases, with 11 bases between them. The CDR3 consists of 15 residues.

This chain links TRBV11-2 with TRBJ2-7, with TRBD2 matching over 13 bases. Germline V gene data show CDR1 as SGHAT and CDR2 as FQNNGV. The CDR3 runs 15 residues. The V segment lost 4 bases and the J segment 3 bases; nucleotides outside the gene matches: 3. CDR3 bases: TGTGCCAGCAGCTCCCGGACTAGCGGGAGCTACGAGCAGTACTTC. Amino acids: CASSSRTSGSYEQYF.

As concerns this clone: Distinct nucleotide sequences in the sample also encode this CDR3. The chain links TRBV30 to TRBJ2-5, with 10 bases matching TRBD2. The germline V gene encodes CDR1 GTSNPN and CDR2 SVGIG (reference sequence). V shed 4 bases, J shed 5 bases, and the junction held 1 base outside the gene matches. The CDR3 is 12 residues long. CDR3 DNA sequence: TGTGCCTGGAAACTAGCGGGGGAGACCCAGTACTTC. Translated: CAWKLAGETQYF.

The chain links TRBV7-2 to TRBJ2-7, with D possibly called TRBD1 or TRBD2 (5 bases each). Germline CDR1 reads SGHTA; CDR2 reads FQGNSA. V was pared by 3 bases and J by 2 bases, with 11 bases between. The CDR3 consists of 14 residues. In DNA form, the CDR3 reads TGTGCCAGCAGCTTCGGGACGCGCGCCTACGAGCAGTACTTC. This gives the protein CASSFGTRAYEQYF.

This clone was counted a few times. The V gene is TRBV28, the J gene TRBJ2-6; D may be TRBD1 or TRBD2 (6 bases each). Germline lookup yields CDR1 MDHEN and CDR2 SYDVKM. Deletions cut 2 bases from V and 2 bases from J, with 13 bases between. The length of the CDR3 is 17 residues. CDR3 amino acids: CASSLMMGGAGANVLTF. Here the CDR3 DNA reads TGTGCCAGCAGTTTAATGATGGGGGGCGCTGGGGCCAACGTCCTGACTTTC.

This clone was picked up a small number of times. The CDR3 DNA sequence: TGTGCCAGCAGTTTACGGGGACAGGGCTCCTACGAGCAGTACTTC. Protein: CASSLRGQGSYEQYF. The chain recombines TRBV6-5 with TRBJ2-7; 9 nucleotides agree with TRBD1. The CDR3 totals 15 residues. J was trimmed by 0 bases and V by 4 bases; bases with no gene match: 4. The germline V gene has CDR1 MNHEY and CDR2 SVGAGI.

The sample holds a few counts of this clone. The chain uses TRBV5-1 and TRBJ2-1; either TRBD1 or TRBD2 may fit D (6 bases each). Between the trimmed V and J ends, which lost 6 bases and 0 bases, there was a span of 10 bases. Germline assignment: CDR1 SGHRS and CDR2 YFSETQ. The CDR3 has 14 amino acids. Here the CDR3 DNA reads TGCGCCAGCACAACGGGGGCCTCCTACAATGAGCAGTTCTTC. Its translation is CASTTGASYNEQFF. The variable domain in full, completed from reference TRBV5-1 and TRBJ2-1, reads KAGVTQTPRYLIKTRGQQVTLSCSPISGHRSVSWYQQTPGQGLQFLFEYFSETQRNKGNFPGRFSGRQFSNSRSEMNVSTLELGDSALYLCASTTGASYNEQFFGPGTRLTVL.